This is a list of T cell receptor beta chains from one sample in a study of T cell repertoires in cytomegalovirus infection. TCRdb re-derived calls from the reads in MiXCR, one entry per CDR3 protein. This sample has hundreds of thousands of distinct CDR3 sequences, with roughly 31% found just once. These receptors' targets are unknown. Sequenced here: cultured CD8+ T cells from PBMCs, sampled from culture after CMV antigen stimulation. The receptors stem from a human donor in good health (CMV status not recorded). Some clones in this sample may be carry-over from other donors' samples. Each CDR3 is given with its conserved first and last residue. The order of the fields is D gene, V gene, clone size, J gene, CDR3 DNA, CDR3 protein. D genes are given only for firm matches. For some rows the clone size is stated as once, few or many, or as a class when expanded; others skip it.

>TRBD1|TRBV7-6|-|TRBJ2-6
TGTGCCAGCAGCCCCCACCTCCCGACAGGGGTCGGGGCCAACGTCCTGACTTTC
CASSPHLPTGVGANVLTF
>TRBD1|TRBV5-5|-|TRBJ2-5
TGTGCCAACAGGAGGACCCGGGACAGCCAAGAGACCCAGTACTTC
CANRRTRDSQETQYF
>-|TRBV4-3|-|TRBJ1-1
TGCGCCAGCAGCCAAGATATGAAACCGAGCGGTCTGTCGGCTTTCTTT
CASSQDMKPSGLSAFF
>-|TRBV6-1|-|TRBJ2-5
TGTGCCAGCAGTGGTGAGCCAAGCGGACAAGAGACCCAGTACTTC
CASSGEPSGQETQYF
>-|TRBV7-8|many|TRBJ2-5
TGTGCCAGCAGCTCGTTGGGGGCAGCCGTACAAGAGACCCAGTACTTC
CASSSLGAAVQETQYF
>-|TRBV19|once|TRBJ2-2
TGTGCCAGTAGTATACACGGGCCGAACACCGGGGAGCTGTTTTTT
CASSIHGPNTGELFF
>-|TRBV7-6|few|TRBJ1-2
TGTGCCAGCAGCTCGGCGGGGGACGGAGCTAACTATGGCTACACCTTC
CASSSAGDGANYGYTF
>TRBD2|TRBV27|-|TRBJ2-1
TGTGCCAGCATTAGAGCGGGGGGCTCGTCCTACAATGAGCAGTTCTTC
CASIRAGGSSYNEQFF
>-|TRBV7-9|few|TRBJ2-5
TGTGCCAGCAGCTTAGTAGGAAAGGGAGAGACCCAGTACTTC
CASSLVGKGETQYF
>TRBD1|TRBV5-1|few|TRBJ1-1
TGCGCCAGCAGCTTGGAGGGAACAGGGGTGACTGAAGCTTTCTTT
CASSLEGTGVTEAFF
>-|TRBV10-3|-|TRBJ1-1
TGTGCCATCAGGCCTACAGGAACCATGAACACTGAAGCTTTCTTT
CAIRPTGTMNTEAFF
>-|TRBV12-3/TRBV12-4|-|TRBJ1-3
TGTGCCAACAGTCCTTTCGACAGGACCGTTAAAAGGTCTGGAAACACCATATATTTT
CANSPFDRTVKRSGNTIYF
>-|TRBV19|-|TRBJ1-1
TGTGCCAGTAGTATGGCAGGGGACACTGAAGCTTTCTTT
CASSMAGDTEAFF
>-|TRBV4-3|-|TRBJ1-5
TGCGCCAGCAGCCAAGATGGGGCCCCCAATCAGCCCCAGCATTTT
CASSQDGAPNQPQHF
>-|TRBV7-2|many|TRBJ2-7
TGTGCCAGCAGCGATACAAGGCTCGAGCAGTACTTC
CASSDTRLEQYF
>TRBD1|TRBV7-8|many|TRBJ2-3
TGTGCCAGCAGCTTAGTAGACGGACAGGACACAGATACGCAGTATTTT
CASSLVDGQDTDTQYF
>-|TRBV20-1|few|TRBJ1-2
TGCAGTGCTAGGGAAGGGAGCAACTATGGCTACACCTTC
CSAREGSNYGYTF
>-|TRBV28|once|TRBJ1-1
TGTGCCTCACAAAGGGAGCTCGACACTGAAGCTTTCTTT
CASQRELDTEAFF
>TRBD1|TRBV7-6|-|TRBJ2-7
TGTGCCAGCAGCTTAGCCTCCGGGACAGGGATTTACGAGCAGTACTTC
CASSLASGTGIYEQYF
>-|TRBV6-5|few|TRBJ1-4
TGTGCCAGCAGTTACTCGAGGGGACCAACTAATGAAAAACTGTTTTTT
CASSYSRGPTNEKLFF
>-|TRBV7-9|few|TRBJ1-4
TGTGCCAGCAGCTTAGGAGTCCGGGTATCAACTAATGAAAAACTGTTTTTT
CASSLGVRVSTNEKLFF
>TRBD1|TRBV7-9|many|TRBJ2-1
TGTGCCAGCAGCTTCCCCGGGACAGGGCGTAATGAGCAGTTCTTC
CASSFPGTGRNEQFF
>-|TRBV10-3|-|TRBJ2-6
TGTGCCATCAGTGAGTTTCAGGGGACCGATGGGGCCAACGTCCTGACTTTC
CAISEFQGTDGANVLTF
>TRBD1|TRBV7-4|-|TRBJ2-2
TGTGCCAGCAGCATTTCGGGACAGGGTGGAACCGGGGAGCTGTTTTTT
CASSISGQGGTGELFF
>TRBD1|TRBV6-5|-|TRBJ2-2
TGTGCCAGCAGTTACTCGAGAGGGGGCGTTGGTGGGGAGCTGTTTTTT
CASSYSRGGVGGELFF
>-|TRBV19|-|TRBJ1-2
TGTGCCAGTAGTATGATGAACCGGGACAACTATGGCTACACCTTC
CASSMMNRDNYGYTF
>-|TRBV27|few|TRBJ1-2
TGTGCCAGCAGTTTTACGGGGACGGCTAACTATGGCTACACCTTC
CASSFTGTANYGYTF
>TRBD2|TRBV27|few|TRBJ2-1
TGTGCCAGCAGTTTAACACGGGGGGGCGGTGAGCAGTTCTTC
CASSLTRGGGEQFF
>TRBD2|TRBV7-3|-|TRBJ2-3
TGTGCCAGCAGCTTTGGACTAGCGGGGTGGTTGGGCACAGATACGCAGTATTTT
CASSFGLAGWLGTDTQYF
>-|TRBV7-8|many|TRBJ1-1
TGTGCCAGCAGCTTAGCAGCAGGGCCGTCTGAAGCTTTCTTT
CASSLAAGPSEAFF
>TRBD1|TRBV7-8|many|TRBJ2-7
TGTGCCAGCAGCTTCTCTAGGACAGGGGTAAACTCCTACGAGCAGTACTTC
CASSFSRTGVNSYEQYF
>TRBD1|TRBV10-3|-|TRBJ2-2
TGTGCCATCAGTGAGTCTCGGACAGGGTTGGCCACCGGGGAGCTGTTTTTT
CAISESRTGLATGELFF
>-|TRBV7-3|-|TRBJ2-4
TGTGCCAGCAGCTTCCCAGACAGACCAAAAAACATTCAGTACTTC
CASSFPDRPKNIQYF
>-|TRBV7-6|-|TRBJ1-3
TGTGCCAGCAGTTCCCGGGACGGAAACTCTGGAAACACCATATATTTT
CASSSRDGNSGNTIYF
>-|TRBV6-5|-|TRBJ2-1
TGTGCCAGCAGTTACCCCGGCCAGAGTTCGTACAGTGAGCAGTTCTTC
CASSYPGQSSYSEQFF
>TRBD1|TRBV12-3/TRBV12-4|many|TRBJ2-2
TGTGCCAGCAGCGGGACAAGACAGGGCGGGGAGCTGTTTTTT
CASSGTRQGGELFF
>TRBD1|TRBV7-2|-|TRBJ2-1
TGTGCCAGCAGCTGGACAGGGGGGTTTTACAATGAGCAGTTCTTC
CASSWTGGFYNEQFF
>TRBD2|TRBV12-3/TRBV12-4|-|TRBJ2-2
TGTGCCAGCAGCCTCCACCTAGCGGCGAACACCGGGGAGCTGTTTTTT
CASSLHLAANTGELFF
>TRBD2|TRBV28|few|TRBJ2-3
TGTGCCAGCAGTTTATTGGAGCGGGGGCCCAGCACAGATACGCAGTATTTT
CASSLLERGPSTDTQYF
>TRBD1|TRBV10-3|few|TRBJ1-3
TGTGCCATCAGGCGGGACAGAAGGACCTCTGGAAACACCATATATTTT
CAIRRDRRTSGNTIYF
>-|TRBV7-6|-|TRBJ1-3
TGTGCCAACAGCTTAGACGCGGGCAGTGGAAACACCATATATTTT
CANSLDAGSGNTIYF
>TRBD2|TRBV7-9|-|TRBJ2-1
TGTGCCAGCAGCTTAGTTAGCGGGGGCCGTTACAATGAGCAGTTCTTC
CASSLVSGGRYNEQFF